This entry lists 30 T cell receptor beta chains sequenced from one sample in a study of cytomegalovirus exposure and HLA in healthy donors. Vbeta (60) and Jbeta (13) primers were used in the PCR. The method was immunoSEQ multiplex PCR; TCRdb's version includes in-frame clones alone and lacks a portion of them. The sample shows fewer than 95,000 clones, 65% of them seen only once. The specimen sequenced was PBMCs. Every receptor here comes from a woman aged 45 to 65 in good health and CMV-seropositive.

This chain links TRBV18 with TRBJ2-2; D may be TRBD2 (5 bases). CDR3 length: 16 residues. Germline CDR1 and CDR2: KGHSH and LQKENI. V was clipped by 2 bases and J by 0 bases, with 10 bases between them. The CDR3 DNA is TGTGCCAGCTCACCAATTGAGGGAACGAACACCGGGGAGCTGTTTTTT. This encodes CASSPIEGTNTGELFF.

The gene calls are TRBV5-1 and TRBJ2-3; TRBD1 agrees at 9 bases. This CDR3 is built from 16 residues. Germline CDR1 and CDR2: SGHRS and YFSETQ. Trimming removed 4 bases from V and 4 bases from J; junction bases left unmatched: 10. In DNA form, the CDR3 reads TGCGCCAGCAGCCGAACCCGGACAGGGGTTTCAGATACGCAGTATTTT. Its translation is CASSRTRTGVSDTQYF.

The V gene is TRBV4-1, the J gene TRBJ2-7; D possibly corresponds to TRBD2 (6 bases). V was cut by 0 bases and J by 5 bases, with 11 bases left in between. CDR1 is MGHRA, CDR2 YSYEKL, per germline. The CDR3 extends over 14 amino acids. In DNA, the CDR3 is TGCGCCAGCAGCCAAGATCCAGGGAGGAACGAGCAGTACTTC. Protein sequence: CASSQDPGRNEQYF.

This chain joins TRBV6-7 and TRBJ2-2; D is perhaps TRBD1 (6 bases). TRBV6-7 is identified as an open reading frame with a role that is uncertain. Trimming removed 7 bases at V and 6 bases at J, with 12 bases between. The CDR3 totals 13 residues. The CDR3 sequence is CASTQGGSGELFF. DNA for the CDR3: TGTGCCAGCACTCAAGGGGGTTCCGGGGAGCTGTTTTTT.

The rearrangement joins TRBV5-1 to TRBJ1-4; D might be TRBD1 (5 bases). CDR1 and CDR2 (germline): SGHRS, YFSETQ. V lost 2 bases and J lost 6, with 17 bases in between. The CDR3 is 16 amino acids. CDR3 coding DNA: TGCGCCAGCAGCTTTTTGACGGCGGGACCGGATGAAAAACTGTTTTTT. Its translation: CASSFLTAGPDEKLFF.

The gene calls are TRBV6-5 and TRBJ2-7, with D tentatively TRBD1 (6 bases). V was trimmed by 10 bases and J by 4 bases, leaving 23 bases between them. Germline CDR1 and CDR2: MNHEY and SVGAGI. This CDR3 region has 15 residues. The CDR3 DNA reads as TGTGCCACCGCCCAACTTGGGGGCGATTTATACGAGCAGTACTTC. As protein: CATAQLGGDLYEQYF.

This clone has a handful of counts. J is TRBJ2-7 and V is TRBV7-9; 8 nucleotides line up with TRBD1. In germline, CDR1 is SEHNR, CDR2 FQNEAQ (reference sequence). The CDR3 contains 14 residues. Trimming at V came to 4 bases and at J to 2 bases, leaving 4 bases not matched to a gene. This CDR3 is CASSSWTGTYEQYF. The CDR3 DNA sequence: TGTGCCAGCAGCTCCTGGACAGGGACCTACGAGCAGTACTTC. The complete variable domain, with remaining parts taken from reference TRBV7-9 and TRBJ2-7, reads DTGVSQNPRHKITKRGQNVTFRCDPISEHNRLYWYRQTLGQGPEFLTYFQNEAQLEKSRLLSDRFSAERPKGSFSTLEIQRTEQGDSAMYLCASSSWTGTYEQYFGPGTRLTVT.

This chain uses TRBV28 with TRBJ1-6; TRBD1 aligns across 7 bases. The V gene's germline CDR1 is MDHEN and CDR2 SYDVKM. V lost 5 bases to trimming and J lost 9 bases; unmatched junction nucleotides: 10. The CDR3 is made up of 15 amino acids. CDR3: CASSRGQFQSSPLHF. The CDR3, as DNA: TGTGCCAGCAGTCGGGGACAGTTTCAGAGTTCACCCCTCCACTTT.

There are a few counts of this clone. The chain links TRBV7-2 to TRBJ2-4; 10 bases align to TRBD1. The length of the CDR3 is 16 residues. Per the germline V gene, CDR1 is SGHTA and CDR2 is FQGNSA. The junction had 3 bases not matched to a gene; V was cut back by 0 bases and J by 4 bases. Written as DNA, the CDR3 is TGTGCCAGCAGCTTAGCACGGGGACAGGGGAAAAACATTCAGTACTTC. It codes for CASSLARGQGKNIQYF.

This CDR3 reads CATSRVRGAVLQETQYF. The DNA for the CDR3 is TGTGCCACCAGCAGAGTACGGGGAGCGGTCCTTCAAGAGACCCAGTACTTC. The genes are TRBV15 and TRBJ2-5; the D gene is possibly TRBD2 (5 bases). Deletions cut 1 base from V and 2 bases from J, with 17 bases between. The CDR3 totals 17 residues. In germline, CDR1 is LNHNV, CDR2 YYDKDF (reference sequence).

This clone was found a few times. V usage is TRBV7-2 and J usage is TRBJ2-1; 8 positions match TRBD2. The junction had 6 bases not matched to a gene; V was cut back by 5 bases and J by 3 bases. This CDR3 has 15 residues. CDR1 is SGHTA and CDR2 is FQGNSA in the germline V gene. CDR3 loop: CASSPSAGGYNEQFF. For the CDR3, the DNA is TGTGCCAGCAGCCCCTCGGCGGGGGGCTACAATGAGCAGTTCTTC.

V and J are TRBV19 and TRBJ1-2; TRBD1 matches at 9 bases. This CDR3 comprises 16 residues. V dropped 3 bases and J dropped 4; count of bases not matched to a gene: 9. The germline V gene has CDR1 LNHDA and CDR2 SQIVND (reference sequence). This CDR3 reads CASSIGQGYNVYGYTF. In DNA form, the CDR3 reads TGTGCCAGTAGTATTGGACAGGGGTACAATGTCTATGGCTACACCTTC.

This clone was counted between two and nine times. This chain connects TRBV29-1 to TRBJ2-5; perhaps TRBD2 as D (5 bases). The J call is uncertain, as TRBJ2-7 better fits the DNA end. Germline V CDR1 and CDR2: SQVTM, ANQGSEA. The CDR3 runs to 14 residues. CDR3 region: CSVDVPGFSYEQYF. The CDR3 region has the DNA TGCAGCGTTGATGTACCGGGGTTTTCCTACGAGCAGTACTTC.

The chain joins TRBV13 to TRBJ2-1; 8 nucleotides line up with TRBD2. The junction had 9 bases not matched to a gene; V was cut back by 5 bases and J by 0 bases. Germline V CDR1 and CDR2: PRHDT, FYEKMQ (reference sequence). The CDR3 is 17 amino acids. The CDR3 DNA reads TGTGCCAGCAGCCTCAGGACTAGCCCTAGCTCCTACAATGAGCAGTTCTTC. This translates into CASSLRTSPSSYNEQFF.

V is TRBV28 and J is TRBJ2-1; 9 bases map to TRBD1. V gave up 5 bases and J gave up 2 bases; unmatched junction bases: 7. This CDR3 has 16 residues. Germline CDR1 and CDR2: MDHEN and SYDVKM. The CDR3 nucleotides are TGTGCCAGCAGTCCTGGGACAGGGTTGCCCTACAATGAGCAGTTCTTC. Its translation is CASSPGTGLPYNEQFF.

The chain is built from TRBV7-9 and TRBJ2-7, with a possible D match to TRBD1 (5 bases). Germline CDR1 reads SEHNR; CDR2 reads FQNEAQ (reference sequence). The CDR3 loop spans 15 amino acids. Trimming took off 0 bases at V and 1 base at J, with 10 bases between the two ends. The CDR3 sequence is CASSLAAGISYEQYF. The CDR3 nucleotides read TGTGCCAGCAGCTTAGCGGCAGGGATTTCCTACGAGCAGTACTTC. The full variable domain, in which reference TRBV7-9 and TRBJ2-7 provide the parts outside the CDR3, is DTGVSQNPRHKITKRGQNVTFRCDPISEHNRLYWYRQTLGQGPEFLTYFQNEAQLEKSRLLSDRFSAERPKGSFSTLEIQRTEQGDSAMYLCASSLAAGISYEQYFGPGTRLTVT.

About this clone itself: Other nucleotide sequences in the sample specify the same CDR3. The rearrangement joins TRBV5-6 to TRBJ2-7; 8 bases line up with TRBD1. V trimming: 2 bases; J trimming: 0 bases; junction bases outside the gene matches: 1. The CDR3 has 14 residues. Germline CDR1 is SGHDT and CDR2 is YYEEEE. The CDR3 bases are TGTGCCAGCAGCTTCGGGACAGGCTCCTACGAGCAGTACTTC. This gives the protein CASSFGTGSYEQYF.

The V gene is TRBV28, the J gene TRBJ1-1; D uncertain. Trimming took 7 bases from V and 3 from J, leaving 18 bases between them. There are 15 residues in the CDR3. Germline V gene sequence: CDR1 MDHEN, CDR2 SYDVKM. The CDR3 bases are TGTGCCAGCAACTTCGAGCGGGAAAGAGACACTGAAGCTTTCTTT. This translates into CASNFERERDTEAFF.

J is TRBJ2-7 and V is TRBV7-9; the D is unclear. Per the germline V gene, CDR1 is SEHNR and CDR2 is FQNEAQ (reference sequence). V lost 0 bases and J lost 7, with 10 bases in between. This CDR3 spans 13 amino acids. The CDR3 DNA reads as TGTGCCAGCAGCTTAGCTAGCCTCGGGGAGCAGTACTTC. Its translation: CASSLASLGEQYF.

The V call is TRBV9, the J call TRBJ2-3, with a weak D call TRBD2 (6 bases). Trimming took 4 bases from V and 0 from J, leaving 15 bases between them. This CDR3 has 16 amino acids. Germline V gives CDR1 SGDLS, CDR2 YYNGEE. The CDR3 DNA reads as TGTGCCAGCAGCACAGAGGGACTTTCTAGCACAGATACGCAGTATTTT. Protein sequence: CASSTEGLSSTDTQYF.

The rearrangement links TRBV18 to TRBJ2-1; 14 bases map to TRBD2. V was clipped by 6 bases and J by 5 bases; unmatched bases: 3. The CDR3 is 15 residues long. Germline-derived CDR1 and CDR2 are KGHSH and LQKENI. This CDR3 is CASSGLAGGDNEQFF. The CDR3 DNA sequence: TGTGCCAGCTCCGGACTAGCGGGGGGCGACAATGAGCAGTTCTTC.

The V gene is TRBV5-4, the J gene TRBJ2-3; 12 positions match TRBD2. The V and J ends lost 9 bases and 5 bases, in that order; junction bases with no gene match: 10. The germline gives CDR1 SGHNT, CDR2 YYREEE (reference sequence). CDR3 length: 15 residues. CDR3 sequence: CATHPSGGAQDTQYF. CDR3 bases: TGTGCCACCCACCCTAGCGGGGGGGCCCAAGATACGCAGTATTTT. The full variable domain, with the rest looked up from reference TRBV5-4 and TRBJ2-3, is ETGVTQSPTHLIKTRGQQVTLRCSSQSGHNTVSWYQQALGQGPQFIFQYYREEENGRGNFPPRFSGLQFPNYSSELNVNALELDDSALYLCATHPSGGAQDTQYFGPGTRLTVL.

V is TRBV5-4 and J is TRBJ1-2; 8 nucleotides match TRBD1. The length of the CDR3 is 14 residues. Unmatched junction bases numbered 8, after V lost 4 bases and J lost 6 bases. The germline V gene has CDR1 SGHNT and CDR2 YYREEE (reference sequence). The CDR3: CASSQNQGADGYTF. CDR3 sequence (DNA): TGTGCCAGCAGCCAGAATCAGGGGGCGGATGGCTACACCTTC.

This clone was seen a few times. The J gene is TRBJ2-3, the V gene TRBV29-1; TRBD2 might be the D (7 bases). Germline values: CDR1 SQVTM, CDR2 ANQGSEA. This CDR3 is built from 13 residues. V was clipped by 8 bases and J by 1 base, with 13 bases between them. The CDR3 coding sequence is TGCAGCTCGGGGGGCATGGGCACAGATACGCAGTATTTT. Translating it yields CSSGGMGTDTQYF.

The rearrangement uses TRBV28 and TRBJ1-2; D not resolved. CDR1 MDHEN and CDR2 SYDVKM come from the germline V gene. This CDR3 comprises 16 residues. V gave up 3 bases and J gave up 0 bases, with 14 bases separating them. In DNA, the CDR3 is TGTGCCAGCAGTTTCGCCGGGAGCGTCTCTAACTATGGCTACACCTTC. The encoded protein is CASSFAGSVSNYGYTF.

The gene calls are TRBV7-2 and TRBJ1-4; possible D gene TRBD1, 5 bases. Per the germline V gene, CDR1 is SGHTA and CDR2 is FQGNSA. This CDR3 is built from 15 residues. With 2 bases removed from V and 7 bases from J, the gap between germline ends came to 14 bases. The chain's CDR3 is CASSLLGGGGEKLFF. The CDR3 bases are TGTGCCAGCAGCTTACTCGGGGGTGGAGGTGAAAAACTGTTTTTT.

The chain carries TRBV14 and TRBJ1-6; TRBD1 matches 7 bases. CDR1 SGHDN and CDR2 FVKESK come from the germline V gene. Trimming took 4 bases from V and 10 from J; bases not matched to a gene: 7. CDR3 length equals 14 residues. The CDR3 spells CASSPQGKKSPLHF. The CDR3 DNA sequence: TGTGCCAGCAGCCCACAGGGGAAAAAGTCACCCCTCCACTTT. Supplemented by reference TRBV14 and TRBJ1-6, the full variable domain reads EAGVTQFPSHSVIEKGQTVTLRCDPISGHDNLYWYRRVMGKEIKFLLHFVKESKQDESGMPNNRFLAERTGGTYSTLKVQPAELEDSGVYFCASSPQGKKSPLHFGNGTRLTVT.

V usage is TRBV4-3 and J usage is TRBJ2-3; possibly TRBD2 for D (5 bases). This CDR3 has 13 residues. The V end lost 5 bases, the J end lost 4 bases, and 10 bases lay between the germline ends. Germline V CDR1 and CDR2: LGHNA, YSLEER. The DNA for the CDR3 is TGCGCCAGCAGCGGCCGGGGTCCAGATACGCAGTATTTT. Amino acid sequence: CASSGRGPDTQYF.

The rearrangement joins TRBV6-6 to TRBJ1-1, with 7 bases lining up with TRBD1. Germline CDR1 MNHNY, CDR2 SVGAGI (reference sequence). V lost 5 bases, J lost 1 base, and 4 bases stayed unmatched. This CDR3 is built from 14 residues. CDR3: CASSPGTENTEAFF. CDR3 nucleotide sequence: TGTGCCAGCAGTCCCGGGACAGAGAACACTGAAGCTTTCTTT.

The rearrangement joins TRBV2 to TRBJ1-2; tentative D call: TRBD1 (6 bases). V lost 1 base, J lost 4 bases, and 10 bases lay in between. This CDR3 comprises 14 residues. The V gene's germline CDR1 is SNHLY and CDR2 FYNNEI. The CDR3 DNA sequence: TGTGCCAGCAGTGAAGGGACAGCCCTCTATGGCTACACCTTC. Translation: CASSEGTALYGYTF. Filled out from reference TRBV2 and TRBJ1-2, the complete variable domain reads EPEVTQTPSHQVTQMGQEVILRCVPISNHLYFYWYRQILGQKVEFLVSFYNNEISEKSEIFDDQFSVERPDGSNFTLKIRSTKLEDSAMYFCASSEGTALYGYTFGSGTRLTVV.